The clone carrying this T cell receptor beta chain was counted a few times. No antigen is known for it. A minimum of 5.5 micrograms of total RNA was extracted per sample. Germline lookup yields CDR1 MNHEY and CDR2 SVGEGT. V was pared by 7 bases and J by 10 bases, with 8 bases of the junction left unmatched. This CDR3 has 13 amino acids. This specimen comes from a study of blood T cells in healthy people across ages. Study results and caveats: The percentage of naive T cells correlated strongly with TCR beta diversity.

The second PCR ran about 7 to 12 cycles with a sample-barcoded 5' primer and J-beta primers. In TCRdb, the 5' RACE reads were re-called with MiXCR into one record per CDR3 protein. Among 750,000 to 950,000 distinct CDR3 sequences listed, 25% to 30% were seen once. This sample also appeared in a second study, on T cells of mothers and their children. That report adds: The sample comes from nine or ten healthy Caucasian donors: mothers and children.

What was sequenced was blood. The clonotype comes from a boy aged 5-17 years in good health. This chain uses TRBV6-2 or TRBV6-3 with TRBJ1-4; TRBD1 matches 8 bases. In DNA form, the CDR3 reads TGTGCCAGCACCCCGACAGGGGATTCAAAACTGTTTTTT. It yields the protein CASTPTGDSKLFF.